This TCR beta chain was retrieved from a study of CD8+ T cells in alopecia areata. Comment on this clone: The antigen is unknown.

Study-level findings and limits: Researchers report lesional scalp, most notably alopecia totalis/universalis, outstripped normal scalp in clonality. Scalp sample data also include resident alphabeta T cells from normal skin.

RNA extraction was followed by reverse transcription into cDNA, which acted as the sequencing template. Assay used: immunoSEQ multiplex PCR; TCRdb lists only in-frame clones, some missing. Found here are around 97,000 clones, around 59% of them singletons; the top ten hold about 9%. Trimming removed 2 bases from V and 6 bases from J, with 18 bases in between. Germline loops: CDR1 MNHNS, CDR2 SASEGT. The CDR3 totals 16 residues. Using a FACSAria, the CD4+ and CD8+ T cells were sorted from the PBMCs. This chain uses TRBV6-1 with TRBJ2-3, with TRBD1 as a possible D gene (7 bases). The sequenced sample consisted of CD4+ T cells sorted from blood. The sequence was collected from a human donor in good health. The DNA for the CDR3 is TGTGCCAGCAGTGAATTTAAGCAGGGGGGCCGGGATACGCAGTATTTT. Its translation: CASSEFKQGGRDTQYF.